This record concerns one T cell receptor (beta chain) sequence. Participant-given clinical history determined each cohort assignment. The data belong to a study of blood T cell repertoires in COVID-19. Whole-study context: Samples taken during acute and convalescent COVID-19 were collected in the United States, Italy and Spain. T cells, B-cell-depleted T cells, or PBMCs supplied cDNA or gDNA.

Per the study methods: It was from reference gene primer amplification that nucleated cell counts were estimated. The method was immunoSEQ multiplex PCR; TCRdb's version includes in-frame clones alone and lacks a portion of them. V and J calls and clone size are copied from that table; D and trimming were computed from the DNA. This sample has roughly 400,000 clones; 88% occur once, and the top ten carry roughly 1.9%. Per the germline V gene, CDR1 is SNHLY and CDR2 is FYNNEI. Trimming cost V 3 bases and J 4 bases, with 12 bases left between them. The CDR3 consists of 14 residues. Material: PBMCs or T cells enriched from blood (not recorded which). The receptor's source is a woman between 40 and 55 years old with acute COVID-19. This rearrangement joins TRBV2 to TRBJ1-2; D is unresolved. CDR3 region: CASSDDSPPYGYTF. CDR3 in DNA: TGTGCCAGCAGTGATGACTCTCCTCCCTATGGCTACACCTTC.